The 6 T cell receptor beta chains in this list originate from one sample, sequenced in a study of T cell changes during pregnancy in multiple sclerosis (dated by TCRdb to between 2019 and 2020). Receptor libraries were prepared by the immunoSEQ multiplex PCR assay. TCRdb mirrors the immuneACCESS table, restricted to in-frame sequences. Some clones are absent from its copies; in checked studies, under half trace to an unresolved V gene, and the reason for the others is unknown. Across this sample there are roughly 80,000 clones, with over 85% seen only once. The top ten clones comprise more than 0.8% of the sample. The specimen comprised peripheral blood, sampled in the first trimester of pregnancy. Every receptor here comes from a female donor with multiple sclerosis, enrolled in a pregnancy study.

The chain recombines TRBV5-1 with TRBJ2-1; TRBD1 aligns across 12 bases. The CDR3 runs to 18 residues. J gave up 1 base and V 6 bases, and 11 bases lay outside the gene matches. Per germline, CDR1 SGHRS and CDR2 YFSETQ. The CDR3 DNA sequence: TGCGCCAGCATCGGTTCGGGACAGGGGGCAGGGTCCTACAATGAGCAGTTCTTC. Its protein is CASIGSGQGAGSYNEQFF.

The chain has TRBV19 and TRBJ1-1; D not resolved. With 1 base removed from V and 4 bases from J, the gap between germline ends came to 7 bases. Germline V gives CDR1 LNHDA, CDR2 SQIVND (reference sequence). The CDR3 covers 13 residues. DNA for the CDR3: TGTGCCAGTAGTATAGGGCTGCTCACTGAAGCTTTCTTT. Protein product: CASSIGLLTEAFF.

CDR3 nucleotide sequence: TGTGCCAGCAGTTACTCGATCGCGGGCTCCTACGAGCAGTACTTC. This sequence encodes CASSYSIAGSYEQYF. The J gene is TRBJ2-7, the V gene TRBV6-5; TRBD2 might be the D (5 bases). Germline V gene lookup returns CDR1 MNHEY and CDR2 SVGAGI. The ends were cut back, 0 bases at V and 0 bases at J, with 9 bases in the middle. The CDR3 sequence is 15 residues long.

This clone was picked up one time. The chain combines TRBV6-1 with TRBJ2-1, with no clear D. V was clipped by 3 bases and J by 6 bases, with 6 bases between them. The CDR3 has 12 residues. Germline values: CDR1 MNHNS, CDR2 SASEGT. The CDR3: CASSEPSNEQFF. In DNA, the CDR3 is TGTGCCAGCAGTGAGCCCAGCAATGAGCAGTTCTTC.

The V call is TRBV28, the J call TRBJ2-3; D gene unclear. The CDR3 has 15 amino acids. The V gene's germline CDR1 is MDHEN and CDR2 SYDVKM. V gave up 5 bases and J gave up 7 bases, with 19 bases separating them. CDR3 region: CASSPRDAARYTQYF. The CDR3 DNA reads as TGTGCCAGCAGTCCACGTGACGCGGCAAGGTATACGCAGTATTTT.

The rearrangement joins TRBV6-1 to TRBJ1-5; 7 bases line up with TRBD1. Germline V gene sequence: CDR1 MNHNS, CDR2 SASEGT. Trimming at V came to 6 bases and at J to 9 bases, leaving 5 bases not matched to a gene. This CDR3 is 12 amino acids long. The CDR3 sequence is CASRTGLLPQHF. Here the CDR3 DNA reads TGTGCCAGCAGGACAGGGTTGCTGCCCCAGCATTTT.